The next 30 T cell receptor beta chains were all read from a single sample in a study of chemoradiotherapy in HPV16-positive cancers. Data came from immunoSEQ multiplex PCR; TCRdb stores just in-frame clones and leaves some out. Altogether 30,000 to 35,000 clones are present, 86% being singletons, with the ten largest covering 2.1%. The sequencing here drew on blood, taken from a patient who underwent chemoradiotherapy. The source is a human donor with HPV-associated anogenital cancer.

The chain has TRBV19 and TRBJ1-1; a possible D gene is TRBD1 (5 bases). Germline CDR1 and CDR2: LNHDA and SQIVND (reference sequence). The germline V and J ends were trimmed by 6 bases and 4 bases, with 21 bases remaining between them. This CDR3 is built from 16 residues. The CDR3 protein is CASRWGGVARGTEAFF. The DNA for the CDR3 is TGTGCCAGTAGATGGGGGGGTGTCGCGCGGGGCACTGAAGCTTTCTTT.

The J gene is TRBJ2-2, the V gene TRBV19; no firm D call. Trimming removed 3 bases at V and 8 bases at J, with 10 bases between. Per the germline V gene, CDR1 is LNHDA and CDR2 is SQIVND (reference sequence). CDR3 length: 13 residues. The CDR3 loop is CASSIRLPGELFF. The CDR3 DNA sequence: TGTGCCAGTAGTATTAGACTTCCGGGGGAGCTGTTTTTT.

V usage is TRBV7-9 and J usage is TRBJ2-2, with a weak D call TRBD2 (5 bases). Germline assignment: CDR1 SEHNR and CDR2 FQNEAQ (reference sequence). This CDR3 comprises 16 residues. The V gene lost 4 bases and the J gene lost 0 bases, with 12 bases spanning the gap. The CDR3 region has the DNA TGTGCCAGCAGCTACCCCGGGGTCGCGAACACCGGGGAGCTGTTTTTT. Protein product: CASSYPGVANTGELFF. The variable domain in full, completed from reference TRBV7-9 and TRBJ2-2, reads DTGVSQNPRHKITKRGQNVTFRCDPISEHNRLYWYRQTLGQGPEFLTYFQNEAQLEKSRLLSDRFSAERPKGSFSTLEIQRTEQGDSAMYLCASSYPGVANTGELFFGEGSRLTVL.

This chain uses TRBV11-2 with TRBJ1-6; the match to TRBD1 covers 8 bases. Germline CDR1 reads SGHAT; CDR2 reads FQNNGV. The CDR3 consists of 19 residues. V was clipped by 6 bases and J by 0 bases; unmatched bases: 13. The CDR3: CASRGNRGFYSSYNSPLHF. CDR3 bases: TGTGCCAGCAGGGGTAACAGGGGGTTCTATAGCTCCTATAATTCACCCCTCCACTTT.

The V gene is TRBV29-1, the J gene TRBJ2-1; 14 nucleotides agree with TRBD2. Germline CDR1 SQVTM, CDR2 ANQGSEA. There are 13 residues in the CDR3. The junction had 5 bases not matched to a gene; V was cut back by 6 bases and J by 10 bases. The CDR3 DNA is TGCAGCGTGCCGGGACTAGCGGGGGCAGAGCAGTTCTTC. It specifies CSVPGLAGAEQFF.

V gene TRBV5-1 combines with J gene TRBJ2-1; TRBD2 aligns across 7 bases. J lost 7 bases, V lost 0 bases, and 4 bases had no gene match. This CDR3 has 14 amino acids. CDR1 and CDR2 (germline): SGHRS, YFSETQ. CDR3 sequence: CASSLDPGGNEQFF. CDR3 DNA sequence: TGCGCCAGCAGCTTGGATCCGGGGGGTAATGAGCAGTTCTTC.

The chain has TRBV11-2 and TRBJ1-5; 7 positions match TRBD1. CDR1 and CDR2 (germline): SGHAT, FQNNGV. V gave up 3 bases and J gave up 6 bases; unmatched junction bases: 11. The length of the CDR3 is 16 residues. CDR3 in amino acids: CASSLGPGGAGQPQHF. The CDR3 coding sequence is TGTGCCAGCAGCTTGGGGCCAGGGGGGGCCGGTCAGCCCCAGCATTTT.

CDR3 nucleotides: TGTGCCAGCAGTTTAGTACTAGCGGGGGGGGATGAGCAGTTCTTC. It yields the protein CASSLVLAGGDEQFF. The V call is TRBV27, the J call TRBJ2-1; TRBD2 matches at 13 bases. The CDR3 extends over 15 amino acids. J lost 8 bases, V lost 2 bases, and 3 bases had no gene match. Germline values: CDR1 MNHEY, CDR2 SMNVEV (reference sequence).

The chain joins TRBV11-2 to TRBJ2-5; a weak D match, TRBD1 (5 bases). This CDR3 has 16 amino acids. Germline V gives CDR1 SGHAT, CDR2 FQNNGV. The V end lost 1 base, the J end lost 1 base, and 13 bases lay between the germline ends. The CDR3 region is CASSLVRGPPQETQYF. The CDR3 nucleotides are TGTGCCAGCAGCTTAGTAAGGGGCCCCCCCCAAGAGACCCAGTACTTC.

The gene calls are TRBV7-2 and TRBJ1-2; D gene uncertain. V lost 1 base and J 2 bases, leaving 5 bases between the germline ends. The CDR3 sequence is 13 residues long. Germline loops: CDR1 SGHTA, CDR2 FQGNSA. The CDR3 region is CASSLGYNYGYTF. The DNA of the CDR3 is TGTGCCAGCAGCTTAGGTTACAACTATGGCTACACCTTC. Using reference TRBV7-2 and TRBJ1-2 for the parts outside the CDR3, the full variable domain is GAGVSQSPSNKVTEKGKDVELRCDPISGHTALYWYRQSLGQGLEFLIYFQGNSAPDKSGLPSDRFSAERTGGSVSTLTIQRTQQEDSAVYLCASSLGYNYGYTFGSGTRLTVV.

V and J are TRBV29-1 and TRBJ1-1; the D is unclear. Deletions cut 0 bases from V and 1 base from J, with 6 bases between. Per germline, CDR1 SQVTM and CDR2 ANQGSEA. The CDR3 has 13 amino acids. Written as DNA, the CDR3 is TGCAGCGTTGAAGAAAACGCGAACACTGAAGCTTTCTTT. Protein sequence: CSVEENANTEAFF.

Here the CDR3 DNA reads TGTGCCAGCAGCCCCCCGGTGCAAAACATATATCAGCCCCAGCATTTT. Amino acids: CASSPPVQNIYQPQHF. The chain joins TRBV14 to TRBJ1-5; no reliable D call. Trimming removed 4 bases at V and 5 bases at J, with 18 bases between. Germline assignment: CDR1 SGHDN and CDR2 FVKESK. The CDR3 spans 16 residues.

This CDR3 is CASSSGTVQETQYF. The CDR3 region has the DNA TGTGCCAGCAGCTCCGGGACAGTACAAGAGACCCAGTACTTC. This sequence joins TRBV7-2 and TRBJ2-5; 7 bases align to TRBD1. V shed 4 bases and J 2 bases; nucleotides not matched to a gene: 4. The CDR3 is 14 residues long. Germline loops: CDR1 SGHTA, CDR2 FQGNSA.

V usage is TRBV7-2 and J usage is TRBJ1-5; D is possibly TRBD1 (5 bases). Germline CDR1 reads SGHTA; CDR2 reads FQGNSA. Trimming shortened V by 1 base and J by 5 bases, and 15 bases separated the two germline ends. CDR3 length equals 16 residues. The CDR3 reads CASSLGNPFRDQPQHF. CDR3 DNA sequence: TGTGCCAGCAGCTTAGGAAACCCCTTCAGGGATCAGCCCCAGCATTTT.

The CDR3 spells CASSPGVGRNTIYF. The CDR3 coding sequence is TGTGCCAGCAGCCCGGGGGTGGGAAGAAACACCATATATTTT. The chain employs TRBV14 and TRBJ1-3, with TRBD1 as a possible D gene (5 bases). Trimming shortened V by 4 bases and J by 5 bases, and 12 bases separated the two germline ends. There are 14 residues in the CDR3. Germline values: CDR1 SGHDN, CDR2 FVKESK. The full variable domain, its missing parts supplied by reference TRBV14 and TRBJ1-3, is EAGVTQFPSHSVIEKGQTVTLRCDPISGHDNLYWYRRVMGKEIKFLLHFVKESKQDESGMPNNRFLAERTGGTYSTLKVQPAELEDSGVYFCASSPGVGRNTIYFGEGSWLTVV.

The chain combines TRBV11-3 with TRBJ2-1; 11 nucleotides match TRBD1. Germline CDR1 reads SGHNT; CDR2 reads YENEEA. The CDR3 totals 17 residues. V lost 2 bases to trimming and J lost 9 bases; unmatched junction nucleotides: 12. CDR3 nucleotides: TGTGCCAGCAGCTTATCCGGCCCCGGGACAGGGGGGACTGAGCAGTTCTTC. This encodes CASSLSGPGTGGTEQFF.

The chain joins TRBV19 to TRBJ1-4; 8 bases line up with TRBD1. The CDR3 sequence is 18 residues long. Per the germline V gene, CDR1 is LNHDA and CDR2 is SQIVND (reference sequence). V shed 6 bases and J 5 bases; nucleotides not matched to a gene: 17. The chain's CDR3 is CASSLTAGTGLPNEKLFF. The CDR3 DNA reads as TGTGCCAGTAGCCTAACGGCCGGGACAGGCCTCCCCAATGAAAAACTGTTTTTT.

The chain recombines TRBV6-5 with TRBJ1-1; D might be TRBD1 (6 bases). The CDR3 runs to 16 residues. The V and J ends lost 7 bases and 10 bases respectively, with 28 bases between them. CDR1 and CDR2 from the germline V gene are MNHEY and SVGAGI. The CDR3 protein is CASIYTLARGDQGAFF. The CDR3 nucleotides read TGTGCCAGCATTTATACCCTGGCCAGGGGAGACCAAGGAGCTTTCTTT.

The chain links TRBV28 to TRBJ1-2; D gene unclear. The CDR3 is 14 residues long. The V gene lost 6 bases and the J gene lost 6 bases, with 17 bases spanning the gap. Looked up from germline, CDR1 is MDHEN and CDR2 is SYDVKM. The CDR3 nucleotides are TGTGCCAGCAGCCACGCCCCCGCCGGGGATGGCTACACCTTC. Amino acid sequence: CASSHAPAGDGYTF.

This chain's CDR3 is CASSRQGPPIYEQYF. Written as DNA, the CDR3 is TGTGCCAGCTCTCGACAGGGGCCTCCAATCTACGAGCAGTACTTC. V is TRBV18 and J is TRBJ2-7; the match to TRBD1 covers 8 bases. This CDR3 comprises 15 residues. The trim removed 6 bases at V and 3 bases at J, leaving 10 bases unmatched. Looked up from germline, CDR1 is KGHSH and CDR2 is LQKENI.

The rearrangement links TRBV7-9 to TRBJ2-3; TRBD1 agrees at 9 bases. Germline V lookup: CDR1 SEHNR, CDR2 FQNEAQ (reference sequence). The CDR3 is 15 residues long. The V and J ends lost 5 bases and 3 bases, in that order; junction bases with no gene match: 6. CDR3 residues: CASSVVQGATDTQYF. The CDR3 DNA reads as TGTGCCAGCAGCGTGGTACAGGGGGCTACAGATACGCAGTATTTT.

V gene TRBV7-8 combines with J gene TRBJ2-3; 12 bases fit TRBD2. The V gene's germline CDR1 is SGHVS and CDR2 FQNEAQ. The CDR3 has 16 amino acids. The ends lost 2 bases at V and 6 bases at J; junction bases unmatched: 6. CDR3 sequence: CASSLRTSGARDTQYF. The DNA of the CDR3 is TGTGCCAGCAGCTTAAGGACTAGCGGGGCGCGGGATACGCAGTATTTT.

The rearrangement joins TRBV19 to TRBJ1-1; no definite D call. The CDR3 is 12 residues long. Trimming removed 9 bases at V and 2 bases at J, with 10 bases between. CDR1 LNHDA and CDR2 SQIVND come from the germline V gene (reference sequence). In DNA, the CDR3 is TGTGCCAGCTTAGGAGATAACACTGAAGCTTTCTTT. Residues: CASLGDNTEAFF.

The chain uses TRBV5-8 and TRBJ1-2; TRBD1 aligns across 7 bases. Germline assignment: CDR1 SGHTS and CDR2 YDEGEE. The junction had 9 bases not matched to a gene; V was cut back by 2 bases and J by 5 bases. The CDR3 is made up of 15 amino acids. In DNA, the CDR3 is TGTGCCAGCAGCTTCACAGGGGACGCCGTTTATGGCTACACCTTC. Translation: CASSFTGDAVYGYTF.

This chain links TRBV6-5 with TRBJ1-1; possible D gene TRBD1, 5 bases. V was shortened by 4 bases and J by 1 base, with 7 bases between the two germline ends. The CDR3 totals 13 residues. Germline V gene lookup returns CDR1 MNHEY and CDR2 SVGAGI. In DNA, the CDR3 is TGTGCCAGCAGTTTTGGGGGGAACACTGAAGCTTTCTTT. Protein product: CASSFGGNTEAFF.

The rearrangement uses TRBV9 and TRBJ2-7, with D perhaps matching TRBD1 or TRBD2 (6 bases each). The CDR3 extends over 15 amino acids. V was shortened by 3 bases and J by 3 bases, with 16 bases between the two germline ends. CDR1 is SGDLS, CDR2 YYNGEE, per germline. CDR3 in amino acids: CASSERGEGFYEQYF. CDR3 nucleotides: TGTGCCAGCAGCGAAAGGGGGGAAGGGTTCTACGAGCAGTACTTC.

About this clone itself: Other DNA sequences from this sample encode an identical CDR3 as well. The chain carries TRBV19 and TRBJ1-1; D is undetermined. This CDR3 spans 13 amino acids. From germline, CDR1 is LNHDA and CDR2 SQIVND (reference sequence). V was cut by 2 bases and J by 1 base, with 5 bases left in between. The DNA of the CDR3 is TGTGCCAGTAGTATAAGCCGGAACACTGAAGCTTTCTTT. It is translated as CASSISRNTEAFF.

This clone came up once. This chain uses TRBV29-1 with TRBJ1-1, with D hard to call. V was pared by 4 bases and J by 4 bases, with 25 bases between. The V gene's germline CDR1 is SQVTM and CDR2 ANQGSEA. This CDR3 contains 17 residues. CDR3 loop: CSVGVRPLRHTPTEAFF. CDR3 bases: TGCAGCGTTGGGGTCCGACCTCTAAGACACACCCCCACTGAAGCTTTCTTT.

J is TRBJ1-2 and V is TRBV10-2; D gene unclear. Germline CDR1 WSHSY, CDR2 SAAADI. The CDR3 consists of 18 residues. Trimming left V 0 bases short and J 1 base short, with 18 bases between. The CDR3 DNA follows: TGCGCCAGCAGTGAGTCGCTAGGCAGAGTACACCTTAACTATGGCTACACCTTC. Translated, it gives CASSESLGRVHLNYGYTF.

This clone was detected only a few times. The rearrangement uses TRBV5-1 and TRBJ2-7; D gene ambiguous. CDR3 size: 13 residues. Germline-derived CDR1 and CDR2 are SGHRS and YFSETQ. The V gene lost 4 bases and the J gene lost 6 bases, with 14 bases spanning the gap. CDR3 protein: CASSPGRRREQYF. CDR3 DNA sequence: TGCGCCAGCAGCCCCGGACGAAGGCGCGAGCAGTACTTC.